Presented here are 8 T cell receptor beta chains from one specimen sequenced in a study of PD-L1 blockade in urothelial cancer. The table came from immunoSEQ multiplex PCR; TCRdb's copy has only in-frame clones and leaves some out. The sample holds approximately 52,000 clones; roughly 87% are singletons and the top ten take less than 20%. This sample's time point: pretreatment peripheral blood. This specimen consisted of PBMCs, obtained around atezolizumab (anti-PD-L1) treatment. All receptors derive from a man aged 70-80 years with urothelial cancer.

The chain employs TRBV27 and TRBJ2-3, with a possible D match to TRBD2 (5 bases). Germline CDR1 is MNHEY and CDR2 is SMNVEV (reference sequence). CDR3 length: 15 residues. Trimming took off 3 bases at V and 14 bases at J, with 24 bases between the two ends. CDR3 DNA sequence: TGTGCCAGCAGTTTGGGTTTCGGGGAGAACAGATACGCGTATTTT. Its translation: CASSLGFGENRYAYF.

The DNA for the CDR3 is TGCGCCAGCAGGACAGGGTGGGACACTGAAGCTTTCTTT. This encodes CASRTGWDTEAFF. The V gene is TRBV5-1, the J gene TRBJ1-1, with 7 positions matching TRBD1. Germline values: CDR1 SGHRS, CDR2 YFSETQ. The CDR3 is 13 amino acids. Trimming at V came to 5 bases and at J to 3 bases, leaving 4 bases not matched to a gene.

The genes are TRBV16 and TRBJ2-3, with no clear D. The CDR3 has 14 residues. The germline gives CDR1 KGHSY, CDR2 FQNENV. Trimming left V 0 bases short and J 2 bases short, with 6 bases between. The CDR3 loop reads CASSQSGFTDTQYF. The CDR3 DNA follows: TGTGCCAGCAGCCAATCGGGCTTCACAGATACGCAGTATTTT.

The chain links TRBV10-3 to TRBJ2-7; tentatively, D is TRBD2 (5 bases). V was trimmed by 6 bases and J by 1 base, leaving 13 bases between them. Germline CDR1 is ENHRY and CDR2 is SYGVKD. This CDR3 is 14 amino acids long. The CDR3 spells CAIRSGGSSYEQYF. Here the CDR3 DNA reads TGTGCCATCAGGTCCGGCGGGTCGTCCTACGAGCAGTACTTC.

V is TRBV29-1 and J is TRBJ2-3; 7 bases align to TRBD1. Germline loops: CDR1 SQVTM, CDR2 ANQGSEA. The CDR3 has 16 amino acids. Trimming cost V 2 bases and J 7 bases; bases outside gene matches: 15. The CDR3, as DNA: TGCAGCGTTGAAAGGGGGCCGGCCGAGTATGGGAATACGCAGTATTTT. It is translated as CSVERGPAEYGNTQYF.

The chain joins TRBV30 to TRBJ2-3; 11 bases agree with TRBD1. V was pared by 5 bases and J by 14 bases, with 12 bases of the junction left unmatched. CDR1 GTSNPN and CDR2 SVGIG come from the germline V gene (reference sequence). The CDR3 covers 13 residues. The CDR3 sequence: CAWEGQGGRYAYF. In DNA, the CDR3 is TGTGCCTGGGAGGGACAGGGGGGGAGATACGCGTATTTT. Combining the CDR3 with reference TRBV30 and TRBJ2-3 gives the whole variable domain SQTIHQWPATLVQPVGSPLSLECTVEGTSNPNLYWYRQAAGRGLQLLFYSVGIGQISSEVPQNLSASRPQDRQFILSSKKLLLSDSGFYLCAWEGQGGRYAYFGPGTRLTVL.

The gene calls are TRBV10-2 and TRBJ1-2; 7 bases are a match to TRBD1. Trimming at V came to 6 bases and at J to 2 bases, leaving 3 bases not matched to a gene. The CDR3 covers 13 residues. The germline V gene has CDR1 WSHSY and CDR2 SAAADI. The CDR3 DNA reads as TGCGCCAGCAGACAGACAGGGAACTATGGCTACACCTTC. Encoded protein: CASRQTGNYGYTF.

The chain employs TRBV5-4 and TRBJ1-1, with D unclear. This CDR3 spans 14 amino acids. V lost 4 bases, J lost 2 bases, and 12 bases lay in between. In germline, CDR1 is SGHNT, CDR2 YYREEE (reference sequence). The CDR3 bases are TGTGCCAGCAGCCACGGAGGCCCAAACACTGAAGCTTTCTTT. Translating gives CASSHGGPNTEAFF.